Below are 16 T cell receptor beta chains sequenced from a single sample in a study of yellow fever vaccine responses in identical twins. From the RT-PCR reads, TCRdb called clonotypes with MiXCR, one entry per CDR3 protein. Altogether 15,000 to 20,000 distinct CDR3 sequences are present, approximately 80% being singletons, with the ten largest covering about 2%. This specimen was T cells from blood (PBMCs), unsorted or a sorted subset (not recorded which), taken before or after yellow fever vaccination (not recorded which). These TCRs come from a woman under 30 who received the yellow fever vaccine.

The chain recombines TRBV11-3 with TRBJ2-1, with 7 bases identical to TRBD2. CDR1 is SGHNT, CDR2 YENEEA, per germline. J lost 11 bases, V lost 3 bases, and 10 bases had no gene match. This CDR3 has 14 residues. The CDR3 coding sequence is TGTGCCAGCAGCTTTATTCGTGAGCGGGATCAGCAGTTCTTC. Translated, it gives CASSFIRERDQQFF. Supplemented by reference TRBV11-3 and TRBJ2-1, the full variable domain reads EAGVVQSPRYKIIEKKQPVAFWCNPISGHNTLYWYLQNLGQGPELLIRYENEEAVDDSQLPKDRFSAERLKGVDSTLKIQPAELGDSAVYLCASSFIRERDQQFFGPGTRLTVL.

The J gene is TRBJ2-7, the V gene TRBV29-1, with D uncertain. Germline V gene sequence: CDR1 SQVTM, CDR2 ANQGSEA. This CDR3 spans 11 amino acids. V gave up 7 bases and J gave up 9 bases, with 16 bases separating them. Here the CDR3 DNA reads TGCAGCGCTGTAACCGCTGAGGTGCAGTACTTC. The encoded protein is CSAVTAEVQYF.

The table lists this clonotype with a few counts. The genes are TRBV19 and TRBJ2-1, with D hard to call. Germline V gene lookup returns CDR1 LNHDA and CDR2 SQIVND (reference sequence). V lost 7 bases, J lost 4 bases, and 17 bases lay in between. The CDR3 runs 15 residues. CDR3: CASTSGPSLYNEQFF. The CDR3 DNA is TGTGCCAGTACCTCTGGTCCATCCCTGTACAATGAGCAGTTCTTC.

The CDR3 DNA sequence: TGTGCCAGCAGCTTAGGGAGATTGAGGGTCGATGAGCAGTTCTTC. It translates to CASSLGRLRVDEQFF. The chain carries TRBV11-2 and TRBJ2-1; TRBD2 is a possible D gene (5 bases). The CDR3 has 15 amino acids. V lost 1 base and J 8 bases, leaving 15 bases between the germline ends. From germline, CDR1 is SGHAT and CDR2 FQNNGV.

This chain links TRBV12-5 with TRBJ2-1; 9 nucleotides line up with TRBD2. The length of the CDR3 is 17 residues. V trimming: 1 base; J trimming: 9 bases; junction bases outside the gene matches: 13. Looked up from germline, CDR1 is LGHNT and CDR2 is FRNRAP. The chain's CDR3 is CASGLGPGLAGIGEQFF. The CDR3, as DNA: TGTGCTAGTGGTTTGGGCCCGGGGCTAGCGGGAATCGGTGAGCAGTTCTTC.

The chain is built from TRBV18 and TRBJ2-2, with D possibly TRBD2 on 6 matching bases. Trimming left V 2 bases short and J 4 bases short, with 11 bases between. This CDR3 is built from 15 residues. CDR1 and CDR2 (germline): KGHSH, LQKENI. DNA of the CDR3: TGTGCCAGCTCACCATTAGGAGGGACCACCGGGGAGCTGTTTTTT. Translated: CASSPLGGTTGELFF.

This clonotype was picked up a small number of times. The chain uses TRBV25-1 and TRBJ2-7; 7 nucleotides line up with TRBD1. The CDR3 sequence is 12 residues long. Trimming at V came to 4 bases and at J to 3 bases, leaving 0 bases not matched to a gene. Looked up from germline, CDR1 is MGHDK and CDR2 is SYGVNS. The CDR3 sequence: CASSGDSYEQYF. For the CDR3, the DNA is TGTGCCAGCAGTGGGGACAGCTACGAGCAGTACTTC.

CDR3 nucleotide sequence: TGTGCCAGCAGCCCGTGGACTGGAGGGGATACGCAGTATTTT. As protein: CASSPWTGGDTQYF. This chain links TRBV11-2 with TRBJ2-3; weak D call: TRBD2 (6 bases). Germline CDR1 SGHAT, CDR2 FQNNGV. Trimming shortened V by 5 bases and J by 6 bases, and 15 bases separated the two germline ends. CDR3 length: 14 residues.

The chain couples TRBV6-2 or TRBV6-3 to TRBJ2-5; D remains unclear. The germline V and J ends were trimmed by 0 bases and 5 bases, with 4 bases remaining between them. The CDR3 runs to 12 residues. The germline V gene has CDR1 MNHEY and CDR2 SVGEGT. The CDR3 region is CASSYSQETQYF. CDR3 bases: TGTGCCAGCAGTTACTCTCAGGAGACCCAGTACTTC.

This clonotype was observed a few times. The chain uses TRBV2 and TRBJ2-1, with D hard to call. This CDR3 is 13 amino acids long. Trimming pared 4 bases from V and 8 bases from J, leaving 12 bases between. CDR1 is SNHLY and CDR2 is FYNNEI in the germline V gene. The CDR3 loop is CASSGVTMDEQFF. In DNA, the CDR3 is TGTGCCAGCAGTGGCGTCACTATGGATGAGCAGTTCTTC. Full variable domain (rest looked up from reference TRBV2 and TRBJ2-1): EPEVTQTPSHQVTQMGQEVILRCVPISNHLYFYWYRQILGQKVEFLVSFYNNEISEKSEIFDDQFSVERPDGSNFTLKIRSTKLEDSAMYFCASSGVTMDEQFFGPGTRLTVL.

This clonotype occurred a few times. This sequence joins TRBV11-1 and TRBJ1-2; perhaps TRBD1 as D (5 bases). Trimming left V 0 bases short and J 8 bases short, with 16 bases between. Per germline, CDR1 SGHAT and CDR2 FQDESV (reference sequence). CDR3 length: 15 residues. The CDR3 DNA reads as TGTGCCAGCAGCTTAGCAGGTGGAACAGGCGGGGGCTACACCTTC. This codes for CASSLAGGTGGGYTF.

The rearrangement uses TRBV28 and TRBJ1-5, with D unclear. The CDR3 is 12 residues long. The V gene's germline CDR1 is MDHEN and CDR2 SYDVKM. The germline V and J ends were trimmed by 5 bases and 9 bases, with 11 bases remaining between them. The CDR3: CASSAELRPQHF. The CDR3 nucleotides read TGTGCCAGCAGTGCGGAACTTCGGCCCCAGCATTTT.

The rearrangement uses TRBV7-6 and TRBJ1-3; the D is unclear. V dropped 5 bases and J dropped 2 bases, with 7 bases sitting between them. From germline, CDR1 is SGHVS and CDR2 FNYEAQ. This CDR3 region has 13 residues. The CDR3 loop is CASSTSTGNTIYF. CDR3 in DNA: TGTGCCAGCAGCACAAGTACTGGAAACACCATATATTTT.

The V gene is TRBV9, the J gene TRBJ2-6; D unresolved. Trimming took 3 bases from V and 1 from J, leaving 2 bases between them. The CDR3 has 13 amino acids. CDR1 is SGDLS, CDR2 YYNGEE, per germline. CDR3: CASSDSGANVLTF. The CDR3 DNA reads TGTGCCAGCAGCGATTCTGGGGCCAACGTCCTGACTTTC.

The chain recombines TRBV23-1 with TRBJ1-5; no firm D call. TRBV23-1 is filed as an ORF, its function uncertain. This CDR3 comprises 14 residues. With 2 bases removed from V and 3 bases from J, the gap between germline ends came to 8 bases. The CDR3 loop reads CASSQVQDNQPQHF. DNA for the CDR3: TGCGCCAGCAGTCAAGTGCAGGACAATCAGCCCCAGCATTTT.

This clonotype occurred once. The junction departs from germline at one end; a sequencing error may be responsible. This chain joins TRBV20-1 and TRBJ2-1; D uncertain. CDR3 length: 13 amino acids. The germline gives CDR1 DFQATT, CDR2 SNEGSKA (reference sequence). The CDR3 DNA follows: TGCAGTGGTCTTACGGGCTCCCACAATGAGCAGTTCTTC. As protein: CSGLTGSHNEQFF.